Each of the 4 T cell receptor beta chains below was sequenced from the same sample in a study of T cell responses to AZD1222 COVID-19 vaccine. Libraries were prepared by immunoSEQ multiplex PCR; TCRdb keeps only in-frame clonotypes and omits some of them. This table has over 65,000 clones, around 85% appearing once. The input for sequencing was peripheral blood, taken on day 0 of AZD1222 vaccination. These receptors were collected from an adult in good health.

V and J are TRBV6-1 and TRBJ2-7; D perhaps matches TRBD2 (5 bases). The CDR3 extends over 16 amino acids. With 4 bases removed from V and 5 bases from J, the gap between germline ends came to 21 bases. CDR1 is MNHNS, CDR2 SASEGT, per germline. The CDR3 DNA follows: TGTGCCAGCAGTGGGAGAGGGAGCCCTTGGGGAGACGAGCAGTACTTC. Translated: CASSGRGSPWGDEQYF.

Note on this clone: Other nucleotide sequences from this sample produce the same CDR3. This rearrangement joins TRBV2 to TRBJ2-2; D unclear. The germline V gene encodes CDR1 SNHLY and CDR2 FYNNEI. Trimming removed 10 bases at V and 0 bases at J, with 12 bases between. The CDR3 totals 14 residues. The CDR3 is CANKETANTGELFF. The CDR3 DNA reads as TGTGCCAACAAAGAAACAGCGAACACCGGGGAGCTGTTTTTT.

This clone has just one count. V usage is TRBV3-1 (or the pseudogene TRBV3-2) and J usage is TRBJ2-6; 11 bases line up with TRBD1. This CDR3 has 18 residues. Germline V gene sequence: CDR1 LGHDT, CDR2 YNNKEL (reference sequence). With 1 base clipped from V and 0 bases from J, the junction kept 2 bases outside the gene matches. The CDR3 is CASSQGTGGASGANVLTF. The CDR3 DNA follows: TGTGCCAGCAGCCAAGGGACAGGGGGCGCCTCTGGGGCCAACGTCCTGACTTTC.

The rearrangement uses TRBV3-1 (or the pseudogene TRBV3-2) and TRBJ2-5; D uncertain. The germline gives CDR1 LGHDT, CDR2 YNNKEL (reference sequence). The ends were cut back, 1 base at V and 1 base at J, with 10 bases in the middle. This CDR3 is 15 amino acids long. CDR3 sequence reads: CASSQVVGTQETQYF. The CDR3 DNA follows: TGTGCCAGCAGCCAAGTGGTGGGAACCCAAGAGACCCAGTACTTC.